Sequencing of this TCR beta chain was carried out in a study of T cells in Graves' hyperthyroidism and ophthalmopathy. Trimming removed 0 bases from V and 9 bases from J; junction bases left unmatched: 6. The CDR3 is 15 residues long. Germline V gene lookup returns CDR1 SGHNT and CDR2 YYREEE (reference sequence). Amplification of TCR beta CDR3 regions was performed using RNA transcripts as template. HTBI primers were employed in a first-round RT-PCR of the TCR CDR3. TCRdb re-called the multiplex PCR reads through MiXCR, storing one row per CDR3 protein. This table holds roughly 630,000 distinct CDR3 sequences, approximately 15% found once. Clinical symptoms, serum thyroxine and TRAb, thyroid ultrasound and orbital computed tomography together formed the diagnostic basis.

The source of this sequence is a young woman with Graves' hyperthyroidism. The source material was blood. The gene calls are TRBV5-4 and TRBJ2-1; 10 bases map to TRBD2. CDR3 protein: CASSLGAGGNTEQFF. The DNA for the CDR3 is TGTGCCAGCAGCTTGGGAGCGGGAGGGAACACTGAGCAGTTCTTC.